The 13 T cell receptor beta chains below come from one sample, sequenced in a study of cytomegalovirus exposure and HLA in healthy donors. Sequenced by immunoSEQ multiplex PCR; TCRdb stores in-frame clones only, minus some. The profile shows roughly 220,000 clones, roughly 83% of them singletons. The sequencing input was PBMCs. These receptors came from a woman aged 25 to 39 in good health and CMV-seropositive.

The J gene is TRBJ2-7, the V gene TRBV29-1; 8 bases match TRBD1. V shed 4 bases, J shed 6 bases, and the junction held 17 bases outside the gene matches. The CDR3 is 16 residues long. Germline V CDR1 and CDR2: SQVTM, ANQGSEA. The CDR3 protein is CSVVPEQGVFGREQYF. The CDR3, as DNA: TGCAGCGTTGTCCCCGAACAGGGGGTATTTGGCCGCGAGCAGTACTTC.

The genes are TRBV28 and TRBJ2-7; the D gene is possibly TRBD2 (6 bases). The CDR3 has 13 residues. CDR1 is MDHEN, CDR2 SYDVKM, per germline. Trimming cost V 6 bases and J 0 bases, with 9 bases left between them. The CDR3 DNA reads TGTGCCAGCAGACCCGGGAGCTCCTACGAGCAGTACTTC. This encodes CASRPGSSYEQYF. Full variable domain (rest looked up from reference TRBV28 and TRBJ2-7): DVKVTQSSRYLVKRTGEKVFLECVQDMDHENMFWYRQDPGLGLRLIYFSYDVKMKEKGDIPEGYSVSREKKERFSLILESASTNQTSMYLCASRPGSSYEQYFGPGTRLTVT.

The chain carries TRBV9 and TRBJ2-7; D assignment may be TRBD1 or TRBD2 (5 bases each). Germline assignment: CDR1 SGDLS and CDR2 YYNGEE. Trimming took 4 bases from V and 0 from J, leaving 11 bases between them. The CDR3 is made up of 14 amino acids. In DNA, the CDR3 is TGTGCCAGCAGCACCCGGGACGACTCCTACGAGCAGTACTTC. It is translated as CASSTRDDSYEQYF. The full variable domain, rest sourced from reference TRBV9 and TRBJ2-7, is DSGVTQTPKHLITATGQRVTLRCSPRSGDLSVYWYQQSLDQGLQFLIQYYNGEERAKGNILERFSAQQFPDLHSELNLSSLELGDSALYFCASSTRDDSYEQYFGPGTRLTVT.

The chain is built from TRBV27 and TRBJ2-3; 7 bases are shared with TRBD2. Trimming took 8 bases from V and 0 from J; bases not matched to a gene: 11. CDR3 length: 16 residues. Germline loops: CDR1 MNHEY, CDR2 SMNVEV (reference sequence). The CDR3 protein is CASRSDWTRSTDTQYF. As DNA, the CDR3 is TGTGCCAGCCGCTCGGATTGGACTAGGAGCACAGATACGCAGTATTTT.

The chain uses TRBV11-2 and TRBJ1-1; D is uncertain. Looked up from germline, CDR1 is SGHAT and CDR2 is FQNNGV. The CDR3 has 15 amino acids. V was trimmed by 6 bases and J by 4 bases, leaving 18 bases between them. CDR3 nucleotides: TGTGCCAGCAGGGAAATCTGGGTAGGGCCCACTGAAGCTTTCTTT. This sequence encodes CASREIWVGPTEAFF.

V gene TRBV10-1 combines with J gene TRBJ1-2; D remains ambiguous. Trimming removed 3 bases from V and 2 bases from J, with 13 bases in between. Germline V lookup: CDR1 WNHNN, CDR2 SYGVQD (reference sequence). This CDR3 has 15 residues. The CDR3 sequence: CASSDSPNMNYGYTF. The CDR3 DNA reads TGCGCCAGCAGTGATTCACCGAACATGAACTATGGCTACACCTTC.

The genes are TRBV10-3 and TRBJ1-1; 9 positions agree with TRBD1. Per the germline V gene, CDR1 is ENHRY and CDR2 is SYGVKD. V lost 11 bases to trimming and J lost 8 bases; unmatched junction nucleotides: 9. The CDR3 runs 12 residues. The CDR3 DNA follows: TGTGCCGCCGTCACAGGGGGCGGAGAAGCTTTCTTT. This codes for CAAVTGGGEAFF.

This chain joins TRBV9 and TRBJ2-3; maybe TRBD2 (6 bases). Trimming cost V 4 bases and J 5 bases, with 17 bases left between them. The CDR3 totals 15 residues. Germline V gives CDR1 SGDLS, CDR2 YYNGEE. The CDR3 DNA reads TGTGCCAGCAGCCCCATGGGGGAGGACTTAGATACGCAGTATTTT. Translating it yields CASSPMGEDLDTQYF.

The chain couples TRBV19 to TRBJ2-7; D possibly corresponds to TRBD1 (6 bases). The CDR3 contains 15 residues. Germline V gene data show CDR1 as LNHDA and CDR2 as SQIVND (reference sequence). V lost 2 bases to trimming and J lost 1 base, with 12 bases between them. The CDR3 DNA follows: TGTGCCAGTAGTATAAGGACAGAAGCGTCCTACGAGCAGTACTTC. It specifies CASSIRTEASYEQYF.

The chain has TRBV28 and TRBJ2-5, with D perhaps TRBD2 (6 bases). Trimming pared 8 bases from V and 5 bases from J, leaving 21 bases between. In germline, CDR1 is MDHEN, CDR2 SYDVKM. The CDR3 extends over 15 amino acids. CDR3 in amino acids: CASSSIWTAGETQYF. Written as DNA, the CDR3 is TGTGCCAGCTCCTCAATTTGGACGGCGGGGGAGACCCAGTACTTC.

The chain couples TRBV27 to TRBJ2-1; D perhaps matches TRBD1 (7 bases). CDR1 is MNHEY, CDR2 SMNVEV, per germline (reference sequence). Trimming removed 4 bases from V and 8 bases from J, with 18 bases in between. The length of the CDR3 is 15 residues. CDR3: CASSYLGRRGDEQFF. The CDR3 region has the DNA TGTGCCAGCAGTTACCTAGGGCGCAGGGGGGATGAGCAGTTCTTC.

This chain connects TRBV29-1 to TRBJ1-2, with D perhaps TRBD1 (6 bases). This CDR3 has 16 amino acids. CDR1 is SQVTM, CDR2 ANQGSEA, per germline. The V end lost 3 bases, the J end lost 6 bases, and 23 bases lay between the germline ends. CDR3 bases: TGCAGCGTTGATGGGGGTGGTGGGGGCGCGCAGAATGGCTACACCTTC. Translating gives CSVDGGGGGAQNGYTF.

This clone was counted many times. The chain uses TRBV5-6 and TRBJ1-2; D possibly corresponds to TRBD1 (6 bases). This CDR3 has 15 residues. Germline CDR1 reads SGHDT; CDR2 reads YYEEEE. V lost 0 bases and J 4 bases, leaving 13 bases between the germline ends. The CDR3 DNA reads TGTGCCAGCAGCTTGGCGCTAGGACAGACCTATGGCTACACCTTC. It encodes CASSLALGQTYGYTF.